The next 6 T cell receptor beta chains were all read from a single sample in a study of T-cell memory formation after mild COVID-19. TCRdb re-called the 5' RACE reads with MiXCR, one entry per CDR3 protein. The sample yields some 160,000 distinct CDR3 sequences, around 30% seen once. The sample consisted of PBMCs or a T cell subset sorted from them (not recorded which). These receptors originate from an adult woman who had mild COVID-19 (a few samples of this study predate the infection). Cell type and time point are not known.

The chain recombines TRBV29-1 with TRBJ2-4; TRBD2 matches at 16 bases. Germline CDR1 is SQVTM and CDR2 is ANQGSEA. V shed 6 bases and J 3 bases; nucleotides not matched to a gene: 11. The CDR3 spans 18 residues. The CDR3 here is CSVPGTSGGANDKNIQYF. CDR3 sequence (DNA): TGCAGCGTCCCCGGGACTAGCGGGGGGGCTAATGACAAAAACATTCAGTACTTC.

The chain carries TRBV7-9 and TRBJ2-1, with D perhaps matching TRBD2 (6 bases). This CDR3 is 14 amino acids long. In germline, CDR1 is SEHNR, CDR2 FQNEAQ (reference sequence). V was cut by 0 bases and J by 6 bases, with 9 bases left in between. The CDR3 loop reads CASSLAGLTNEQFF. CDR3 in DNA: TGTGCCAGCAGCTTAGCGGGACTGACCAATGAGCAGTTCTTC.

The rearrangement uses TRBV5-1 and TRBJ2-7; 8 bases match TRBD1. Germline assignment: CDR1 SGHRS and CDR2 YFSETQ. The CDR3 loop spans 14 amino acids. V shed 0 bases and J 3 bases; nucleotides not matched to a gene: 2. Here the CDR3 reads CASSLEGQDYEQYF. DNA for the CDR3: TGCGCCAGCAGCTTGGAGGGACAGGACTACGAGCAGTACTTC.

By sample fraction, this clonotype is medium-sized. The J gene is TRBJ1-5, the V gene TRBV20-1; TRBD1 matches 9 bases. The CDR3 loop spans 16 amino acids. The junction had 13 bases not matched to a gene; V was cut back by 6 bases and J by 4 bases. Germline assignment: CDR1 DFQATT and CDR2 SNEGSKA (reference sequence). The CDR3 nucleotides are TGCAGTGCCCTCTACGCTGGGGACAGGGAAAATCAGCCCCAGCATTTT. Translated, it gives CSALYAGDRENQPQHF.

A single count supports this clonotype. The gene calls are TRBV3-1 and TRBJ2-5; D uncertain. The germline V and J ends were trimmed by 3 bases and 5 bases, with 13 bases remaining between them. Germline CDR1 reads LGHDT; CDR2 reads YNNKEL (reference sequence). This CDR3 spans 14 amino acids. CDR3 residues: CASSHFRPGETQYF. The CDR3 coding sequence is TGTGCCAGCAGCCACTTTAGACCCGGGGAGACCCAGTACTTC.

The rearrangement joins TRBV6-1 to TRBJ2-3; D gene ambiguous. Trimming removed 8 bases from V and 4 bases from J, with 13 bases in between. CDR1 is MNHNS, CDR2 SASEGT, per germline. The CDR3 contains 13 residues. CDR3 loop: CASLPEYADTQYF. CDR3 in DNA: TGTGCCAGCCTTCCTGAGTATGCAGATACGCAGTATTTT.